The 29 T cell receptor beta chains in this list originate from one sample, sequenced in a study of radiation and T cells in renal cell carcinoma. Method: immunoSEQ multiplex PCR; TCRdb's copy keeps in-frame clones and lacks some. The table records 10,000 to 15,000 clones, around a third of them present only once. Documented treatment: 15 Gy SBRT to primary tumor, nephrectomy 4 weeks later. Source: tumor tissue, taken from a patient whose treatment included radiotherapy and nephrectomy. Every receptor here comes from a man between 60 and 75 years old with renal cell carcinoma.

This clone is termed medium-sized. The rearrangement links TRBV6-5 to TRBJ1-2, with D possibly matching TRBD1 (6 bases). The CDR3 has 14 amino acids. Germline V gene lookup returns CDR1 MNHEY and CDR2 SVGAGI. V was pared by 2 bases and J by 4 bases, with 11 bases between. CDR3 loop: CASSYGGSIYGYTF. In nucleotides, the CDR3 is TGTGCCAGCAGTTACGGGGGCTCGATCTATGGCTACACCTTC.

This clone was seen ten or more times. This rearrangement joins TRBV30 to TRBJ1-2, with 8 bases identical to TRBD1. CDR1 is GTSNPN and CDR2 is SVGIG in the germline V gene (reference sequence). The ends lost 2 bases at V and 5 bases at J; junction bases unmatched: 4. CDR3 size: 13 residues. The CDR3 spells CAWSMRTGYGYTF. CDR3 bases: TGTGCCTGGAGTATGAGGACAGGGTATGGCTACACCTTC.

This clone turned up a few times. The rearrangement joins TRBV7-2 to TRBJ2-1; 16 bases are a match to TRBD2. The germline V gene has CDR1 SGHTA and CDR2 FQGNSA. V trimming: 2 bases; J trimming: 2 bases; junction bases outside the gene matches: 3. The CDR3 extends over 18 amino acids. CDR3 protein: CASSLTGLAGGTYNEQFF. As DNA, the CDR3 is TGTGCCAGCAGCTTAACGGGACTAGCGGGAGGGACCTACAATGAGCAGTTCTTC.

The table lists this clone with a few counts. The V gene is TRBV7-6, the J gene TRBJ1-1, with D possibly TRBD1 on 5 matching bases. Germline V gene data show CDR1 as SGHVS and CDR2 as FNYEAQ. This CDR3 has 14 residues. Between the trimmed V and J ends, which lost 2 bases and 1 base, there was a span of 8 bases. CDR3 region: CASSLNGGNTEAFF. The CDR3 coding sequence is TGTGCCAGCAGCTTAAACGGGGGGAACACTGAAGCTTTCTTT.

The chain is built from TRBV9 and TRBJ2-6; D might be TRBD2 (6 bases). Germline CDR1 is SGDLS and CDR2 is YYNGEE. The CDR3 totals 20 residues. Between the trimmed V and J ends, which lost 1 base and 0 bases, there was a span of 20 bases. The chain's CDR3 is CASSVRNPGTAFSGANVLTF. CDR3 bases: TGTGCCAGCAGCGTAAGGAATCCCGGGACTGCCTTCTCTGGGGCCAACGTCCTGACTTTC.

This clone showed up just a few times. The J gene is TRBJ2-6, the V gene TRBV7-8; D unclear. Germline V gene data show CDR1 as SGHVS and CDR2 as FQNEAQ. The V gene lost 1 base and the J gene lost 0 bases, with 19 bases spanning the gap. The CDR3 contains 20 residues. The CDR3: CASSLDLWLVLNSGANVLTF. The CDR3 nucleotides are TGTGCCAGCAGCTTAGATCTTTGGTTGGTTCTTAACTCTGGGGCCAACGTCCTGACTTTC.

This clone is judged medium-sized (0.01 to 0.1%). In nucleotides, the CDR3 is TGTGCCAGCAGTCTCGGGGCAGGCTATGGCTACACCTTC. Its protein product is CASSLGAGYGYTF. The V call is TRBV2, the J call TRBJ1-2, with D tentatively TRBD1 (5 bases). Germline V gene sequence: CDR1 SNHLY, CDR2 FYNNEI. The CDR3 is 13 amino acids. The V and J ends lost 5 bases and 4 bases respectively, with 11 bases between them.

This clone occurred a few times. This chain uses TRBV30 with TRBJ2-2; 10 positions match TRBD1. CDR1 and CDR2 from the germline V gene are GTSNPN and SVGIG (reference sequence). The CDR3 covers 16 residues. After removal of 2 bases from V and 7 bases from J, the junction contained 10 bases not matched to a gene. The CDR3, as DNA: TGTGCCTGGAGTTCGACAGGGGGCCGCTTGGGCGGGGAGCTGTTTTTT. This sequence encodes CAWSSTGGRLGGELFF.

The chain uses TRBV29-1 and TRBJ2-7; either TRBD1 or TRBD2 may fit D (7 bases each). The germline gives CDR1 SQVTM, CDR2 ANQGSEA. Trimming shortened V by 1 base and J by 6 bases, and 10 bases separated the two germline ends. The CDR3 covers 12 residues. CDR3 amino acids: CSVEGRGGEQYF. Here the CDR3 DNA reads TGCAGCGTTGAAGGCAGGGGGGGCGAGCAGTACTTC.

The V gene is TRBV5-1, the J gene TRBJ2-3; 11 bases line up with TRBD2. Germline CDR1 is SGHRS and CDR2 is YFSETQ. The ends lost 4 bases at V and 0 bases at J; junction bases unmatched: 13. CDR3 length: 19 residues. The CDR3 sequence: CASSAAGLAGGWSTDTQYF. Here the CDR3 DNA reads TGCGCCAGCAGCGCCGCGGGGCTAGCGGGGGGTTGGAGCACAGATACGCAGTATTTT.

This chain links TRBV25-1 with TRBJ1-2; maybe TRBD1 (6 bases). Trimming took off 0 bases at V and 0 bases at J, with 14 bases between the two ends. Germline V CDR1 and CDR2: MGHDK, SYGVNS. The CDR3 spans 17 residues. The CDR3 sequence: CASSEYGGPPTNYGYTF. The CDR3 DNA sequence: TGTGCCAGCAGTGAATACGGGGGGCCCCCCACTAACTATGGCTACACCTTC.

V usage is TRBV30 and J usage is TRBJ2-2; D is ambiguous. The germline CDR1 and CDR2 sequences are GTSNPN and SVGIG (reference sequence). V lost 0 bases, J lost 1 base, and 3 bases lay in between. CDR3 size: 13 residues. The CDR3: CAWSVLNTGELFF. The CDR3 nucleotides read TGTGCCTGGAGTGTACTGAACACCGGGGAGCTGTTTTTT.

The genes are TRBV11-2 and TRBJ1-1; D unresolved. The length of the CDR3 is 12 residues. Trimming stripped 2 bases from V and 0 bases from J, with 1 base between. Germline-derived CDR1 and CDR2 are SGHAT and FQNNGV. CDR3 in amino acids: CASSLLNTEAFF. The DNA for the CDR3 is TGTGCCAGCAGCTTATTGAACACTGAAGCTTTCTTT.

The J gene is TRBJ2-1, the V gene TRBV6-5; no clear D. V lost 0 bases and J 2 bases, leaving 11 bases between the germline ends. The CDR3 runs 16 residues. CDR1 is MNHEY and CDR2 is SVGAGI in the germline V gene. The CDR3 region is CASSYSLTDPYNEQFF. CDR3 bases: TGTGCCAGCAGTTACTCTCTTACGGACCCCTACAATGAGCAGTTCTTC.

The J gene is TRBJ2-1, the V gene TRBV5-1; TRBD1 might be the D (6 bases). Germline V CDR1 and CDR2: SGHRS, YFSETQ. V lost 0 bases and J 5 bases, leaving 9 bases between the germline ends. This CDR3 spans 14 amino acids. The CDR3 DNA reads as TGCGCCAGCAGCTTGGGACAGGTAGACAATGAGCAGTTCTTC. It is translated as CASSLGQVDNEQFF.

The rearrangement links TRBV19 to TRBJ2-4, with D possibly TRBD1 on 5 matching bases. CDR1 and CDR2 from the germline V gene are LNHDA and SQIVND (reference sequence). V lost 3 bases and J lost 9, with 15 bases in between. The CDR3 length is 14 residues. The CDR3 region is CASSIKWGPGIQYF. The CDR3 DNA follows: TGTGCCAGTAGTATCAAGTGGGGCCCTGGCATTCAGTACTTC.

The V call is TRBV13, the J call TRBJ2-3; D unresolved. Trimming stripped 5 bases from V and 4 bases from J, with 10 bases between. The CDR3 has 13 amino acids. Germline-derived CDR1 and CDR2 are PRHDT and FYEKMQ (reference sequence). In nucleotides, the CDR3 is TGTGCCAGCAGCACGAGGACCCCAGATACGCAGTATTTT. Protein sequence: CASSTRTPDTQYF.

Relative to its sample, this clone is medium-sized (0.01 to 0.1%). V is TRBV30 and J is TRBJ2-7; 10 bases fit TRBD2. V shed 0 bases and J 1 base; nucleotides not matched to a gene: 0. CDR1 and CDR2 (germline): GTSNPN, SVGIG (reference sequence). The CDR3 loop spans 14 amino acids. The CDR3 reads CAWSVLAGSYEQYF. Written as DNA, the CDR3 is TGTGCCTGGAGTGTACTAGCGGGGTCCTACGAGCAGTACTTC.

This chain links TRBV5-4 with TRBJ2-3; unclear D gene. The germline CDR1 and CDR2 sequences are SGHNT and YYREEE (reference sequence). CDR3 length equals 15 residues. Trimming shortened V by 3 bases and J by 1 base, and 12 bases separated the two germline ends. CDR3 sequence: CASSSPSVGTDTQYF. The DNA of the CDR3 is TGTGCCAGCAGCTCCCCCTCCGTCGGCACAGATACGCAGTATTTT.

The chain employs TRBV7-2 and TRBJ2-1; D remains unclear. The CDR3 has 14 amino acids. The ends were cut back, 2 bases at V and 14 bases at J, with 19 bases in the middle. The germline CDR1 and CDR2 sequences are SGHTA and FQGNSA. In DNA, the CDR3 is TGTGCCAGCAGCTTATTGGCTTCCCTTGATATTGAGTTCTTC. Protein sequence: CASSLLASLDIEFF.

This clone was seen a handful of times. The chain couples TRBV7-2 to TRBJ2-1, with 12 bases fitting TRBD2. V dropped 5 bases and J dropped 7; count of bases not matched to a gene: 3. This CDR3 contains 14 residues. Germline lookup yields CDR1 SGHTA and CDR2 FQGNSA. CDR3 nucleotides: TGTGCCAGCAGCAGGACTAGCGGGAATAATGAGCAGTTCTTC. The encoded protein is CASSRTSGNNEQFF. The complete variable domain, with remaining parts taken from reference TRBV7-2 and TRBJ2-1, reads GAGVSQSPSNKVTEKGKDVELRCDPISGHTALYWYRQSLGQGLEFLIYFQGNSAPDKSGLPSDRFSAERTGGSVSTLTIQRTQQEDSAVYLCASSRTSGNNEQFFGPGTRLTVL.

In its sample, this clone was seen once. The gene calls are TRBV2 and TRBJ1-2, with 7 positions matching TRBD1. CDR1 and CDR2 from the germline V gene are SNHLY and FYNNEI. CDR3 length equals 14 residues. Germline trimming cut 1 base from V and 6 bases from J; bases unmatched to any gene: 5. In nucleotides, the CDR3 is TGTGCCAGCAGTGAAGGGGTAGGGGGCGATGGCTACACCTTC. Its translation: CASSEGVGGDGYTF. The full variable domain, in which reference TRBV2 and TRBJ1-2 provide the parts outside the CDR3, is EPEVTQTPSHQVTQMGQEVILRCVPISNHLYFYWYRQILGQKVEFLVSFYNNEISEKSEIFDDQFSVERPDGSNFTLKIRSTKLEDSAMYFCASSEGVGGDGYTFGSGTRLTVV.

The table lists this clone with a few counts. The CDR3 protein is CSVGRGFVETQYF. The CDR3 nucleotides are TGCAGCGTTGGCAGGGGCTTTGTAGAGACCCAGTACTTC. V gene TRBV29-1 combines with J gene TRBJ2-5; possible D gene TRBD1, 6 bases. V lost 4 bases to trimming and J lost 4 bases, with 13 bases between them. The germline V gene has CDR1 SQVTM and CDR2 ANQGSEA. The CDR3 spans 13 residues. Drawing the rest from reference TRBV29-1 and TRBJ2-5, the complete variable domain is SAVISQKPSRDICQRGTSLTIQCQVDSQVTMMFWYRQQPGQSLTLIATANQGSEATYESGFVIDKFPISRPNLTFSTLTVSNMSPEDSSIYLCSVGRGFVETQYFGPGTRLLVL.

The V and J genes are TRBV11-3 and TRBJ2-7; 13 nucleotides align to TRBD2. J was trimmed by 6 bases and V by 1 base; bases with no gene match: 3. The CDR3 contains 15 residues. Germline V gives CDR1 SGHNT, CDR2 YENEEA. The DNA of the CDR3 is TGTGCCAGCAGCTTAGGGACTAGCGGGAGTCTCGAGCAGTACGTC. It specifies CASSLGTSGSLEQYV.

The chain joins TRBV7-8 to TRBJ2-5; D is possibly TRBD1 (6 bases). CDR1 is SGHVS and CDR2 is FQNEAQ in the germline V gene. The CDR3 has 13 amino acids. The ends were cut back, 5 bases at V and 1 base at J, with 8 bases in the middle. The CDR3 DNA is TGTGCCAGCAGCGAGACAGGCCAAGAGACCCAGTACTTC. It encodes CASSETGQETQYF.

The chain links TRBV27 to TRBJ1-1; no definite D call. V was pared by 3 bases and J by 4 bases, with 9 bases between. CDR3 length equals 13 residues. Per the germline V gene, CDR1 is MNHEY and CDR2 is SMNVEV (reference sequence). CDR3 sequence reads: CASSLWAGTEAFF. The CDR3 DNA follows: TGTGCCAGCAGTTTGTGGGCTGGCACTGAAGCTTTCTTT.

In DNA form, the CDR3 reads TGTGCCTGGACCCCGACAGGGCATCAAGAGACCCAGTACTTC. Translated, it gives CAWTPTGHQETQYF. V gene TRBV30 combines with J gene TRBJ2-5, with 7 bases that match TRBD1. There are 14 residues in the CDR3. CDR1 and CDR2 from the germline V gene are GTSNPN and SVGIG (reference sequence). J gave up 2 bases and V 4 bases, and 7 bases lay outside the gene matches.

The chain carries TRBV6-4 and TRBJ1-2; D gene uncertain. The V gene lost 6 bases and the J gene lost 1 base, with 12 bases spanning the gap. This CDR3 region has 14 residues. Germline CDR1 is MRHNA and CDR2 is SNTAGT. This CDR3 is CASSRGGHNYGYTF. As DNA, the CDR3 is TGTGCCAGCAGCCGAGGAGGTCATAACTATGGCTACACCTTC.

This clone was seen a few times. The V call is TRBV5-1, the J call TRBJ2-4; D is ambiguous. Trimming removed 4 bases from V and 8 bases from J, with 22 bases in between. This CDR3 has 16 amino acids. The germline gives CDR1 SGHRS, CDR2 YFSETQ. This chain's CDR3 is CASSPNPGQVKDIQYF. The CDR3 DNA sequence: TGCGCCAGCAGCCCAAACCCTGGTCAGGTGAAGGACATTCAGTACTTC.